This T cell receptor beta chain stems from a study of vaccination and CD4 T cells after COVID-19. TCRdb fed the PCR reads into MiXCR, producing one record per CDR3 protein. The sample holds some 14,000 distinct CDR3 sequences; less than 80% are singletons and the top ten take about 1.1%. In germline, CDR1 is KGHDR, CDR2 SFDVKD. V was pared by 6 bases and J by 3 bases, with 4 bases of the junction left unmatched. This CDR3 contains 14 residues. The TCR comes from a human donor who had recovered from COVID-19. The J gene is TRBJ2-3, the V gene TRBV24-1; 8 bases are shared with TRBD1. This specimen consisted of CD4+ T cells from blood, obtained after SARS-CoV-2 vaccination. CDR3 protein: CATSRQGLTDTQYF. In nucleotides, the CDR3 is TGTGCCACCAGTCGACAGGGGTTGACAGATACGCAGTATTTT.